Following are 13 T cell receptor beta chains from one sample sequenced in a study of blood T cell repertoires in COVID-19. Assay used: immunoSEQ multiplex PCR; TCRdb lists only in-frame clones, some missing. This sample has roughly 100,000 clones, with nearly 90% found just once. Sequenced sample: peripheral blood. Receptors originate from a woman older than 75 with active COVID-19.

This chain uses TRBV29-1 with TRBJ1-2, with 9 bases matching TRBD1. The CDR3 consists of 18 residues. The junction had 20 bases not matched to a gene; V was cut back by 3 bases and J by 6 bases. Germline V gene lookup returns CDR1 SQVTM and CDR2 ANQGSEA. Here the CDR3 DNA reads TGCAGCGTTGACGCTTATGGGGACAGGGCGGGCTTAGTGCATGGCTACACCTTC. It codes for CSVDAYGDRAGLVHGYTF. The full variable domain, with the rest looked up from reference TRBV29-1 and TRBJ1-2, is SAVISQKPSRDICQRGTSLTIQCQVDSQVTMMFWYRQQPGQSLTLIATANQGSEATYESGFVIDKFPISRPNLTFSTLTVSNMSPEDSSIYLCSVDAYGDRAGLVHGYTFGSGTRLTVV.

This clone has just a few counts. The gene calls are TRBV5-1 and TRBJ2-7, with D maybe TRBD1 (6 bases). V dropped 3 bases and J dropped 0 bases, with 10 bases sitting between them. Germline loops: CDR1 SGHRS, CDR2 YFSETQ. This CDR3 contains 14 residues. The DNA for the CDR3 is TGCGCCAGCAGCTCGGACAGTTACTCCTACGAGCAGTACTTC. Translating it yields CASSSDSYSYEQYF.

Written as DNA, the CDR3 is TGTGCCAGCTGGGGAGGGAGGAGCGGAGAGACCCAGTACTTC. Its translation is CASWGGRSGETQYF. The rearrangement links TRBV28 to TRBJ2-5; TRBD2 matches at 7 bases. Germline CDR1 reads MDHEN; CDR2 reads SYDVKM. The CDR3 extends over 14 amino acids. The junction had 10 bases not matched to a gene; V was cut back by 8 bases and J by 4 bases.

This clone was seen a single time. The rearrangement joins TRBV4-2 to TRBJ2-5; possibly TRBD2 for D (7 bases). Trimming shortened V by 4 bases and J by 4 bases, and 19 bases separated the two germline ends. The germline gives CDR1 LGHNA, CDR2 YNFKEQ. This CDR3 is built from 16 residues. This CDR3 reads CASSPGGRERIETQYF. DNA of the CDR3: TGTGCCAGCAGCCCTGGGGGGCGGGAGCGGATAGAGACCCAGTACTTC.

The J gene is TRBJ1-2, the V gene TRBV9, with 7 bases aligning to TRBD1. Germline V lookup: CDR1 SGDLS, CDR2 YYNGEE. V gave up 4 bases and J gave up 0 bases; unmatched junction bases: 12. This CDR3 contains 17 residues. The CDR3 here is CASSPYRDSRANYGYTF. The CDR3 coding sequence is TGTGCCAGCAGCCCATATAGGGACAGCCGAGCTAACTATGGCTACACCTTC.

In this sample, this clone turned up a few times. In nucleotides, the CDR3 is TGTGCCAGCAGCGTCGACTCCGAGCAGTACTTC. As protein: CASSVDSEQYF. J is TRBJ2-7 and V is TRBV7-9, with D unresolved. Trimming took off 5 bases at V and 6 bases at J, with 8 bases between the two ends. The CDR3 is made up of 11 amino acids. Germline lookup yields CDR1 SEHNR and CDR2 FQNEAQ (reference sequence).

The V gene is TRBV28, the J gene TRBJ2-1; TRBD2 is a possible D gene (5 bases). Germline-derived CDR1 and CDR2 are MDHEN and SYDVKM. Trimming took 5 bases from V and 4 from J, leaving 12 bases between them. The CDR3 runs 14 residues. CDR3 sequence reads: CASSQGGGYNEQFF. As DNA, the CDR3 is TGTGCCAGCAGTCAAGGAGGCGGATACAATGAGCAGTTCTTC. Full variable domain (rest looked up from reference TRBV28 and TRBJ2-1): DVKVTQSSRYLVKRTGEKVFLECVQDMDHENMFWYRQDPGLGLRLIYFSYDVKMKEKGDIPEGYSVSREKKERFSLILESASTNQTSMYLCASSQGGGYNEQFFGPGTRLTVL.

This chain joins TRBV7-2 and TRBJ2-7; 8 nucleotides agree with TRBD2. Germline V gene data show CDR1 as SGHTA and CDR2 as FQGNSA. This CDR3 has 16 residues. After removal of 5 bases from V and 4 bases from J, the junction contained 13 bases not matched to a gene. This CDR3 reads CASSQGSAGEVYEQYF. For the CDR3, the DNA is TGTGCCAGCAGCCAGGGGTCAGCGGGAGAGGTTTACGAGCAGTACTTC. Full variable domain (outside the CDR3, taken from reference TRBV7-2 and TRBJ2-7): GAGVSQSPSNKVTEKGKDVELRCDPISGHTALYWYRQSLGQGLEFLIYFQGNSAPDKSGLPSDRFSAERTGGSVSTLTIQRTQQEDSAVYLCASSQGSAGEVYEQYFGPGTRLTVT.

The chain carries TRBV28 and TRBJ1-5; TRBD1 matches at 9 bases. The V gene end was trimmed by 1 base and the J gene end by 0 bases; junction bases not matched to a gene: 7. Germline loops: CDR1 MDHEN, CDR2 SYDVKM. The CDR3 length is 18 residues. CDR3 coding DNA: TGTGCCAGCAGTTTATCCCTCGGACAGGGGTATAGCAATCAGCCCCAGCATTTT. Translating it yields CASSLSLGQGYSNQPQHF.

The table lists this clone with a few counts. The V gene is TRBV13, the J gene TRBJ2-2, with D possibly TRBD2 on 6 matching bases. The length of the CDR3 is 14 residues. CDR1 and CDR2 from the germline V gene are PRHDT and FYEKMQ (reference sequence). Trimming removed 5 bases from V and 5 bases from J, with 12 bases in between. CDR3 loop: CASSPRLVTGELFF. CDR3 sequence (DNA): TGTGCCAGCAGCCCGCGACTAGTAACCGGGGAGCTGTTTTTT.

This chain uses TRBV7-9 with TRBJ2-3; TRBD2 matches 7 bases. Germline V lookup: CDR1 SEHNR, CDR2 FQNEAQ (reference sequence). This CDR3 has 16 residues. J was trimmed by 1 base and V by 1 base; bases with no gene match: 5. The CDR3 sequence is CASSLVLSGRTDTQYF. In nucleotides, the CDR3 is TGTGCCAGCAGCTTAGTCCTTAGCGGGCGCACAGATACGCAGTATTTT.

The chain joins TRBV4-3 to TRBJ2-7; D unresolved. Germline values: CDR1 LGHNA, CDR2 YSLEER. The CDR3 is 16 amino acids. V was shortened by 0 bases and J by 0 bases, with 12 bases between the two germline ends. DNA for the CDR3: TGCGCCAGCAGCCAAGATGAACGCCTTAGCTCCTACGAGCAGTACTTC. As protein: CASSQDERLSSYEQYF.

The CDR3 nucleotides read TGTGCCAGCAGCCAAGTGGGGGGGGAGCAGTACTTC. Protein: CASSQVGGEQYF. The chain combines TRBV3-1 (or the pseudogene TRBV3-2) with TRBJ2-7, with 7 bases fitting TRBD2. The CDR3 has 12 amino acids. The V gene end was trimmed by 1 base and the J gene end by 7 bases; junction bases not matched to a gene: 1. CDR1 is LGHDT, CDR2 YNNKEL, per germline (reference sequence).